The clone carrying this T cell receptor (beta chain) was counted a few times. The antigen is unknown. The sample is drawn from a study of identical twins. A universal primer site was incorporated via template switching, and the cDNA contained unique molecular identifiers. Each CDR3 protein gets one entry after TCRdb re-called the 5' RACE reads with MiXCR. Seen here are some 440,000 distinct CDR3 sequences, approximately 24% observed once, and the top ten hold roughly 2.8%. General study results and limits: A lower insertion count was a feature of abundant cord blood beta clonotypes, with no such feature in memory repertoires. Invariant populations such as MAIT and iNKT cells could partly muddle zero-insertion analyses.

The V and J ends lost 0 bases and 0 bases, in that order; junction bases with no gene match: 6. CDR3 length equals 18 residues. Per germline, CDR1 SGHVS and CDR2 FQNEAQ. These data also featured in a second study, about T cells expressing NK-cell markers. That study adds: Just one sequenced donor of eight was HCMV-seronegative, while seven were seropositive.

The chain recombines TRBV7-8 with TRBJ2-3; 10 nucleotides agree with TRBD2. Sequenced input: CD4+ T cells sorted from blood. This TCR derives from a woman aged 18-29 years in good health. The CDR3 nucleotides are TGTGCCAGCAGCTTAGCGAGGATAGCGGGAGGTAGCACAGATACGCAGTATTTT. Translating gives CASSLARIAGGSTDTQYF.